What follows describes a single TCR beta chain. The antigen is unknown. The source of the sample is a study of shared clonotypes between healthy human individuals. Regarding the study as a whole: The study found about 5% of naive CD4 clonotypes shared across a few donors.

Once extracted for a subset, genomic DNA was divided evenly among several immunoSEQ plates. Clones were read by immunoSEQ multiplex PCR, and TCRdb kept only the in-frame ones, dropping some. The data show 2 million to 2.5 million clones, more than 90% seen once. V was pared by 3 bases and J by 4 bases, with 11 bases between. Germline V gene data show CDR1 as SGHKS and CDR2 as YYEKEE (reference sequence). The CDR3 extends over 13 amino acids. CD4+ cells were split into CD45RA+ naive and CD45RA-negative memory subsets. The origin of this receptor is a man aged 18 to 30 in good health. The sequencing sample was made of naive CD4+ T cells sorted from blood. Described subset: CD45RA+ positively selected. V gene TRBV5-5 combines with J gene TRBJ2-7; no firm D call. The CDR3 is CASSSNTLYEQYF. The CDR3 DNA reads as TGTGCCAGCAGCTCCAACACCTTATACGAGCAGTACTTC.